The 30 T cell receptor beta chains below were found in one sample sequenced in a study of cytomegalovirus exposure and HLA in healthy donors. Vbeta (60) and Jbeta (13) primers were used in the PCR. Libraries were prepared by immunoSEQ multiplex PCR; TCRdb keeps only in-frame clonotypes and omits some of them. The sample carries some 150,000 clones, over 65% recorded once. Input material: PBMCs. All receptors come from a man aged 35 to 55 in good health and CMV-seropositive.

This chain connects TRBV4-3 to TRBJ1-2, with D unresolved. Trimming pared 0 bases from V and 4 bases from J, leaving 15 bases between. This CDR3 comprises 16 residues. The V gene's germline CDR1 is LGHNA and CDR2 YSLEER. The CDR3 DNA sequence: TGCGCCAGCAGCCAAGATTTGTCGGGAGCTCGCTATGGCTACACCTTC. Residues: CASSQDLSGARYGYTF.

The chain links TRBV7-2 to TRBJ1-2; 10 bases map to TRBD1. Germline V CDR1 and CDR2: SGHTA, FQGNSA. This CDR3 spans 16 amino acids. The junction had 10 bases not matched to a gene; V was cut back by 5 bases and J by 4 bases. The chain's CDR3 is CASSQTGGGSPYGYTF. CDR3 coding DNA: TGTGCCAGCAGCCAGACAGGGGGCGGGTCCCCCTATGGCTACACCTTC.

The chain has TRBV4-2 and TRBJ2-3; 11 nucleotides match TRBD2. CDR1 is LGHNA and CDR2 is YNFKEQ in the germline V gene. The V segment lost 0 bases and the J segment 3 bases; nucleotides outside the gene matches: 2. The CDR3 spans 16 residues. CDR3 bases: TGTGCCAGCAGCCAAGACCCTAGCGGGAGGACAGATACGCAGTATTTT. It specifies CASSQDPSGRTDTQYF.

The chain is built from TRBV7-2 and TRBJ2-5; 8 bases are a match to TRBD1. Per the germline V gene, CDR1 is SGHTA and CDR2 is FQGNSA. The CDR3 contains 13 residues. V lost 5 bases, J lost 5 bases, and 4 bases stayed unmatched. CDR3 DNA: TGTGCCAGCAGCCCCGGACAGGGCGAGACCCAGTACTTC. This sequence encodes CASSPGQGETQYF.

The chain has TRBV6-5 and TRBJ2-7; possibly TRBD1 for D (6 bases). The CDR3 is 14 residues long. With 8 bases removed from V and 3 bases from J, the gap between germline ends came to 17 bases. The germline CDR1 and CDR2 sequences are MNHEY and SVGAGI. This CDR3 is CASSRAGVGYEQYF. CDR3 nucleotides: TGTGCCAGCTCCCGCGCAGGGGTGGGCTACGAGCAGTACTTC.

The chain couples TRBV30 to TRBJ2-7; no firm D call. Trimming pared 3 bases from V and 5 bases from J, leaving 14 bases between. Germline V CDR1 and CDR2: GTSNPN, SVGIG (reference sequence). The CDR3 spans 13 residues. The CDR3 bases are TGTGCCTGGAGGAGGTACCCTCCAAACGAGCAGTACTTC. This translates into CAWRRYPPNEQYF.

The chain is built from TRBV28 and TRBJ2-1; TRBD1 might be the D (5 bases). V lost 5 bases and J lost 4, with 9 bases in between. Germline CDR1 is MDHEN and CDR2 is SYDVKM. The length of the CDR3 is 13 residues. The CDR3, as DNA: TGTGCCAGCAGTGTGAGACAGTACAATGAGCAGTTCTTC. Translating it yields CASSVRQYNEQFF.

The chain links TRBV5-1 to TRBJ1-2, with D tentatively TRBD1 (5 bases). Trimming stripped 0 bases from V and 4 bases from J, with 13 bases between. Germline assignment: CDR1 SGHRS and CDR2 YFSETQ. There are 15 residues in the CDR3. This CDR3 is CASSLDSGRVYGYTF. In DNA form, the CDR3 reads TGCGCCAGCAGCTTGGATTCCGGCAGGGTCTATGGCTACACCTTC.

This clone was detected a few times. The chain recombines TRBV4-2 with TRBJ2-2; a possible D gene is TRBD2 (6 bases). The ends were cut back, 5 bases at V and 6 bases at J, with 13 bases in the middle. The CDR3 contains 14 residues. Germline V gene lookup returns CDR1 LGHNA and CDR2 YNFKEQ. The CDR3, as DNA: TGTGCCAGCAGCAGAGGGACTCCCCCCGGGGAGCTGTTTTTT. Encoded protein: CASSRGTPPGELFF.

There are a few counts of this clone. The J gene is TRBJ2-3, the V gene TRBV6-1; D not certain. Trimming stripped 3 bases from V and 0 bases from J, with 13 bases between. This CDR3 is 16 amino acids long. The V gene's germline CDR1 is MNHNS and CDR2 SASEGT. For the CDR3, the DNA is TGTGCCAGCAGTGACTTCCGCGCGGCAAGCACAGATACGCAGTATTTT. This gives the protein CASSDFRAASTDTQYF.

V is TRBV12-1 and J is TRBJ2-5; the table's D gene call, TRBD2, was not cross checked with the DNA. TRBV12-1 is shown as a pseudogene. The CDR3 is 15 residues long. Here the CDR3 reads CASSRTSGYQETQYF. The CDR3 DNA is TGTGCCAGCAGCCGGACTAGCGGGTACCAAGAGACCCAGTACTTC.

This sequence joins TRBV7-2 and TRBJ2-5, with TRBD1 matching 7 bases. Trimming removed 0 bases from V and 7 bases from J; junction bases left unmatched: 8. Germline-derived CDR1 and CDR2 are SGHTA and FQGNSA. The CDR3 loop spans 15 amino acids. CDR3 amino acids: CASSLAGGSSGTQYF. The CDR3 nucleotides are TGTGCCAGCAGCTTAGCAGGGGGCTCATCCGGGACCCAGTACTTC.

In nucleotides, the CDR3 is TGTGCCAGCAGCACTAGGAACACTGAAGCTTTCTTT. This sequence encodes CASSTRNTEAFF. This chain links TRBV5-6 with TRBJ1-1; D uncertain. Germline lookup yields CDR1 SGHDT and CDR2 YYEEEE. V gave up 4 bases and J gave up 1 base, with 5 bases separating them. This CDR3 has 12 amino acids.

This clone was seen a handful of times. The chain combines TRBV28 with TRBJ1-2; D possibly corresponds to TRBD1 (5 bases). Per germline, CDR1 MDHEN and CDR2 SYDVKM. Trimming removed 4 bases at V and 7 bases at J, with 13 bases between. CDR3 size: 13 residues. CDR3 loop: CASSYLTVGGYTF. The DNA for the CDR3 is TGTGCCAGCAGTTACTTGACAGTCGGTGGCTACACCTTC.

The genes are TRBV5-6 and TRBJ1-5, with 10 bases fitting TRBD1. This CDR3 is built from 16 residues. Trimming cost V 4 bases and J 2 bases; bases outside gene matches: 6. In germline, CDR1 is SGHDT, CDR2 YYEEEE. The CDR3 loop reads CASSTRQGAGNQPQHF. In DNA form, the CDR3 reads TGTGCCAGCAGCACAAGACAGGGGGCTGGCAATCAGCCCCAGCATTTT.

The rearrangement joins TRBV5-4 to TRBJ2-7; 10 bases fit TRBD1. The CDR3 spans 14 residues. Germline V gene lookup returns CDR1 SGHNT and CDR2 YYREEE (reference sequence). The ends lost 3 bases at V and 5 bases at J; junction bases unmatched: 5. The CDR3 loop reads CASSSGQGSHEQYF. The CDR3, as DNA: TGTGCCAGCAGCTCGGGACAGGGGAGCCACGAGCAGTACTTC.

This chain links TRBV5-4 with TRBJ2-5; 13 bases fit TRBD2. Germline V CDR1 and CDR2: SGHNT, YYREEE (reference sequence). The CDR3 contains 16 residues. The V segment lost 4 bases and the J segment 4 bases; nucleotides outside the gene matches: 7. DNA for the CDR3: TGTGCCAGCAGCCTCAGGACTAGCGGGAGAGGAGAGACCCAGTACTTC. The encoded protein is CASSLRTSGRGETQYF.

Here the CDR3 reads CASTAGQGDGYTF. CDR3 DNA: TGTGCCAGCACTGCGGGGCAGGGCGACGGCTACACCTTC. This rearrangement joins TRBV21-1 to TRBJ1-2. TRBV21-1 corresponds to a pseudogene. There are 13 residues in the CDR3.

This clone came up a few times. The rearrangement joins TRBV7-8 to TRBJ1-3; D not certain. The CDR3 has 21 residues. Trimming removed 5 bases at V and 1 base at J, with 30 bases between. From germline, CDR1 is SGHVS and CDR2 FQNEAQ. Written as DNA, the CDR3 is TGTGCCAGCAGCACCCCCCAGTTTGTATTGTCGGCAGGCGAGTCTGGAAACACCATATATTTT. This sequence encodes CASSTPQFVLSAGESGNTIYF.

The rearrangement links TRBV6-1 to TRBJ2-2; 9 nucleotides line up with TRBD2. Trimming cost V 7 bases and J 5 bases; bases outside gene matches: 8. The germline gives CDR1 MNHNS, CDR2 SASEGT. The CDR3 loop spans 15 amino acids. Here the CDR3 reads CASKGGRAGTGELFF. The CDR3 nucleotides are TGTGCCAGCAAGGGCGGGAGGGCCGGGACCGGGGAGCTGTTTTTT.

The chain joins TRBV2 to TRBJ1-2; D remains unclear. In germline, CDR1 is SNHLY, CDR2 FYNNEI. The CDR3 is made up of 12 amino acids. Deletions cut 7 bases from V and 8 bases from J, with 14 bases between. The CDR3 is CASTEWSRGYTF. The CDR3 nucleotides read TGTGCCAGCACAGAGTGGAGTAGGGGCTACACCTTC.

This chain connects TRBV7-9 to TRBJ1-5, with TRBD1 matching over 9 bases. The V gene's germline CDR1 is SEHNR and CDR2 FQNEAQ (reference sequence). The CDR3 contains 14 residues. The CDR3 reads CSTKGDRDNQPQHF. Here the CDR3 DNA reads TGTTCCACCAAAGGGGACAGGGACAATCAGCCCCAGCATTTT.

The chain recombines TRBV11-2 with TRBJ2-1; TRBD1 matches 10 bases. This CDR3 has 15 residues. Looked up from germline, CDR1 is SGHAT and CDR2 is FQNNGV. The V and J ends lost 4 bases and 4 bases, in that order; junction bases with no gene match: 4. CDR3 sequence: CASSSGTGEYNEQFF. The CDR3 DNA reads as TGTGCCAGCAGCTCCGGGACAGGGGAATACAATGAGCAGTTCTTC. Full variable domain (remainder filled in from reference TRBV11-2 and TRBJ2-1): EAGVAQSPRYKIIEKRQSVAFWCNPISGHATLYWYQQILGQGPKLLIQFQNNGVVDDSQLPKDRFSAERLKGVDSTLKIQPAKLEDSAVYLCASSSGTGEYNEQFFGPGTRLTVL.

This clone was seen more than once but under ten times. The chain uses TRBV4-3 and TRBJ2-3; TRBD2 matches at 9 bases. The CDR3 loop spans 16 amino acids. Germline CDR1 is LGHNA and CDR2 is YSLEER. With 4 bases clipped from V and 1 base from J, the junction kept 6 bases outside the gene matches. CDR3 DNA sequence: TGCGCCAGCAGCCCATTAGCGGGAGTCGGCACAGATACGCAGTATTTT. Amino acids: CASSPLAGVGTDTQYF.

The chain uses TRBV19 and TRBJ1-2; D is unclear. Germline-derived CDR1 and CDR2 are LNHDA and SQIVND (reference sequence). The germline V and J ends were trimmed by 3 bases and 5 bases, with 16 bases remaining between them. The CDR3 is 15 amino acids. The CDR3 protein is CASSIEVSAPYGYTF. CDR3 nucleotide sequence: TGTGCCAGTAGTATCGAGGTCAGTGCCCCATATGGCTACACCTTC.

The chain recombines TRBV6-5 with TRBJ2-1; 8 nucleotides align to TRBD2. With V trimmed by 2 bases and J by 3 bases, 3 bases remained unmatched. CDR3 length: 15 amino acids. CDR1 is MNHEY, CDR2 SVGAGI, per germline. Here the CDR3 DNA reads TGTGCCAGCAGTTACGAGCGGGAGAGCTACAATGAGCAGTTCTTC. Translating gives CASSYERESYNEQFF.

Here the CDR3 DNA reads TGTGCCAGCAGCTTAGATTCCAGGGGAAACACTGAAGCTTTCTTT. Protein: CASSLDSRGNTEAFF. This chain joins TRBV7-2 and TRBJ1-1; D is perhaps TRBD1 (6 bases). Looked up from germline, CDR1 is SGHTA and CDR2 is FQGNSA. The V and J ends lost 1 base and 2 bases respectively, with 11 bases between them. CDR3 size: 15 residues.

V usage is TRBV19 and J usage is TRBJ2-1; D unclear. Trimming left V 3 bases short and J 3 bases short, with 3 bases between. CDR1 is LNHDA, CDR2 SQIVND, per germline (reference sequence). The CDR3 sequence is 12 residues long. The CDR3 sequence is CASSISYNEQFF. CDR3 in DNA: TGTGCCAGTAGTATCAGCTACAATGAGCAGTTCTTC.

V gene TRBV6-1 combines with J gene TRBJ2-3; 7 bases line up with TRBD1. The CDR3 is 13 amino acids. In germline, CDR1 is MNHNS, CDR2 SASEGT. V was pared by 11 bases and J by 4 bases, with 9 bases of the junction left unmatched. DNA of the CDR3: TGTGCCGCCCATAAAGGGGGCGCAGATACGCAGTATTTT. Translated, it gives CAAHKGGADTQYF.

V and J are TRBV6-1 and TRBJ2-7; 10 bases match TRBD1. Trimming at V came to 5 bases and at J to 4 bases, leaving 8 bases not matched to a gene. The CDR3 totals 15 residues. The germline gives CDR1 MNHNS, CDR2 SASEGT. The CDR3 protein is CASSQPTGGVYEQYF. The DNA for the CDR3 is TGTGCCAGCAGTCAACCGACAGGGGGCGTATACGAGCAGTACTTC.